These 15 T cell receptor beta chains were sequenced from one sample in a study of T-cell memory formation after mild COVID-19. TCRdb re-analysed the 5' RACE reads in MiXCR, keeping a single row per CDR3 protein. This table holds 360,000 or so distinct CDR3 sequences, 25% to 30% found once. The sample consisted of PBMCs or a T cell subset sorted from them (not recorded which). The receptors come from an adult woman who had mild COVID-19 (a few samples of this study predate the infection). Cell type and time point are not known.

The chain has TRBV6-2 or TRBV6-3 and TRBJ2-1; 7 bases agree with TRBD2. CDR1 and CDR2 (germline): MNHEY, SVGEGT. V gave up 0 bases and J gave up 4 bases; unmatched junction bases: 3. The CDR3 is made up of 15 amino acids. The CDR3 coding sequence is TGTGCCAGCAGTTACTCGGGAGGGGAGTACAATGAGCAGTTCTTC. Amino acids: CASSYSGGEYNEQFF.

The chain carries TRBV7-2 and TRBJ2-1; unclear D gene. From germline, CDR1 is SGHTA and CDR2 FQGNSA. This CDR3 spans 13 amino acids. V lost 4 bases to trimming and J lost 7 bases, with 11 bases between them. The CDR3 loop is CASSSLGINEQFF. The CDR3 DNA follows: TGTGCCAGCAGCTCTCTGGGGATAAATGAGCAGTTCTTC.

This clonotype was seen repeatedly, ten times or more. The rearrangement uses TRBV24-1 and TRBJ2-3, with D uncertain. Germline V CDR1 and CDR2: KGHDR, SFDVKD. Trimming cost V 5 bases and J 4 bases, with 12 bases left between them. The CDR3 is 14 residues long. The CDR3 DNA sequence: TGTGCCACCAGTGGCTCCATAGGGTCAGATACGCAGTATTTT. Protein: CATSGSIGSDTQYF.

This chain joins TRBV4-3 and TRBJ2-1; possibly TRBD1 for D (5 bases). The length of the CDR3 is 16 residues. The V end was cut by 4 bases, the J end by 16 bases, with 29 bases between. Germline lookup yields CDR1 LGHNA and CDR2 YSLEER. CDR3 residues: CASSPFGAPRTSSSFF. The DNA of the CDR3 is TGCGCCAGCAGCCCCTTTGGGGCCCCACGGACCAGTAGCTCCTTCTTC.

This clonotype has at least ten counts. The rearrangement joins TRBV5-1 to TRBJ2-5; possible D gene TRBD2, 5 bases. The CDR3 is 15 residues long. Germline CDR1 reads SGHRS; CDR2 reads YFSETQ. V was trimmed by 4 bases and J by 5 bases, leaving 18 bases between them. The chain's CDR3 is CASSPAVARGETQYF. DNA for the CDR3: TGCGCCAGCAGCCCGGCGGTAGCCAGAGGGGAGACCCAGTACTTC.

The chain uses TRBV25-1 and TRBJ2-7; 9 bases align to TRBD1. This CDR3 has 14 amino acids. Trimming removed 5 bases from V and 2 bases from J; junction bases left unmatched: 4. The germline V gene encodes CDR1 MGHDK and CDR2 SYGVNS. As DNA, the CDR3 is TGTGCCAGCAGTATGGACAGGGGAGCCTACGAGCAGTACTTC. Protein sequence: CASSMDRGAYEQYF.

The gene calls are TRBV7-9 and TRBJ1-1; tentative D call: TRBD1 (5 bases). Trimming cost V 6 bases and J 6 bases, with 11 bases left between them. Germline loops: CDR1 SEHNR, CDR2 FQNEAQ (reference sequence). The CDR3 is made up of 12 amino acids. CDR3 nucleotides: TGTGCCAGCAGGCGTGGGGCAGCTGAAGCTTTCTTT. Its translation: CASRRGAAEAFF.

This clonotype showed up just a few times. The chain couples TRBV5-1 to TRBJ2-7; D possibly corresponds to TRBD2 (5 bases). The CDR3 is 13 amino acids. The germline V gene encodes CDR1 SGHRS and CDR2 YFSETQ. The V gene lost 4 bases and the J gene lost 2 bases, with 10 bases spanning the gap. CDR3 bases: TGCGCCAGCAGCGAGACTACCACCTACGAGCAGTACTTC. Encoded protein: CASSETTTYEQYF.

There are a few counts of this clonotype. The chain recombines TRBV4-2 with TRBJ2-7; D is perhaps TRBD2 (6 bases). Trimming removed 0 bases from V and 9 bases from J, with 24 bases in between. The CDR3 extends over 17 amino acids. Germline V gene sequence: CDR1 LGHNA, CDR2 YNFKEQ. The CDR3 sequence is CASSQDQWSGSTDGQYF. As DNA, the CDR3 is TGTGCCAGCAGCCAAGATCAATGGAGCGGGTCTACCGACGGGCAGTACTTC.

The CDR3 sequence is CASSLWEGQDEQYF. DNA of the CDR3: TGTGCCAGCAGCTTGTGGGAGGGCCAGGACGAGCAGTACTTC. The gene calls are TRBV5-4 and TRBJ2-7; 7 bases agree with TRBD2. Per germline, CDR1 SGHNT and CDR2 YYREEE (reference sequence). V lost 1 base and J lost 5; bases outside the gene matches: 6. The CDR3 loop spans 14 amino acids. The whole variable domain, filled in from reference TRBV5-4 and TRBJ2-7, reads ETGVTQSPTHLIKTRGQQVTLRCSSQSGHNTVSWYQQALGQGPQFIFQYYREEENGRGNFPPRFSGLQFPNYSSELNVNALELDDSALYLCASSLWEGQDEQYFGPGTRLTVT.

This clonotype was observed a handful of times. The chain joins TRBV20-1 to TRBJ2-2; the match to TRBD1 covers 7 bases. V shed 0 bases, J shed 6 bases, and the junction held 4 bases outside the gene matches. Germline values: CDR1 DFQATT, CDR2 SNEGSKA (reference sequence). There are 14 residues in the CDR3. The CDR3 coding sequence is TGCAGTGCTAGAGAAGAGGGGGCGGCCGGGGAGCTGTTTTTT. It yields the protein CSAREEGAAGELFF.

This sequence joins TRBV20-1 and TRBJ2-2; 8 nucleotides line up with TRBD1. The CDR3 length is 14 residues. J was trimmed by 0 bases and V by 6 bases; bases with no gene match: 3. The germline V gene encodes CDR1 DFQATT and CDR2 SNEGSKA (reference sequence). The CDR3 reads CSAPDRANTGELFF. The CDR3 DNA reads as TGCAGTGCCCCGGACAGGGCGAACACCGGGGAGCTGTTTTTT.

This chain joins TRBV7-2 and TRBJ2-1; 10 bases agree with TRBD2. This CDR3 is 14 amino acids long. CDR1 and CDR2 from the germline V gene are SGHTA and FQGNSA. The V gene end was trimmed by 5 bases and the J gene end by 4 bases; junction bases not matched to a gene: 2. The CDR3 loop is CASSTSGAYNEQFF. The DNA of the CDR3 is TGTGCCAGCAGCACTAGCGGGGCATACAATGAGCAGTTCTTC.

The V call is TRBV9, the J call TRBJ2-1, with TRBD2 matching over 11 bases. Looked up from germline, CDR1 is SGDLS and CDR2 is YYNGEE. Trimming removed 0 bases from V and 9 bases from J; junction bases left unmatched: 11. This CDR3 has 17 residues. DNA for the CDR3: TGTGCCAGCAGCGTAGCGGAACTAGCGGGGGCCTCAGGTGAGCAGTTCTTC. The encoded protein is CASSVAELAGASGEQFF.

This chain links TRBV7-2 with TRBJ2-1, with 14 nucleotides matching TRBD2. CDR3 length: 17 residues. Germline CDR1 is SGHTA and CDR2 is FQGNSA. The V and J ends lost 0 bases and 3 bases, in that order; junction bases with no gene match: 1. In DNA, the CDR3 is TGTGCCAGCAGCTTAGCCGGGACTAGCGGGGGCTACAATGAGCAGTTCTTC. It is translated as CASSLAGTSGGYNEQFF.